The clone carrying this T cell receptor (beta chain) was recorded at least ten times. The data are from a study of blood T cell repertoires in COVID-19. Sequenced by immunoSEQ multiplex PCR; TCRdb stores in-frame clones only, minus some. The sample lists some 180,000 clones, roughly four fifths occurring once. The CDR3 contains 10 residues. V was pared by 5 bases and J by 14 bases, with 10 bases between. CDR1 is GTSNPN, CDR2 SVGIG, per germline (reference sequence). The material sequenced was peripheral blood. The clonotype was recovered from a middle-aged man who had recovered from COVID-19. The chain recombines TRBV30 with TRBJ1-6; a possible D gene is TRBD1 (6 bases). CDR3 nucleotide sequence: TGTGCCTGGGAGAGACAGGCCCTCCACTTT. It codes for CAWERQALHF.